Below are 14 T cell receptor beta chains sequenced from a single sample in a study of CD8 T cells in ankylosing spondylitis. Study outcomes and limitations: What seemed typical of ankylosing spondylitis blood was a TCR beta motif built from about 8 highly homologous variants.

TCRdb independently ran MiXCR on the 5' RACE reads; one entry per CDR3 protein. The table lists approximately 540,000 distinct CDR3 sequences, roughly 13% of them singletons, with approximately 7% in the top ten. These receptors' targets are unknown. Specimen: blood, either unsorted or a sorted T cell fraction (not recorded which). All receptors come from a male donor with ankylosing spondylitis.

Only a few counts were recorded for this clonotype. CDR3 region: CAISTGTPYYEQYF. The CDR3 DNA follows: TGTGCCATCAGCACCGGGACACCTTACTACGAGCAGTACTTC. The rearrangement uses TRBV10-3 and TRBJ2-7; D perhaps matches TRBD1 (6 bases). V dropped 6 bases and J dropped 3 bases, with 15 bases sitting between them. The CDR3 length is 14 residues. The germline CDR1 and CDR2 sequences are ENHRY and SYGVKD.

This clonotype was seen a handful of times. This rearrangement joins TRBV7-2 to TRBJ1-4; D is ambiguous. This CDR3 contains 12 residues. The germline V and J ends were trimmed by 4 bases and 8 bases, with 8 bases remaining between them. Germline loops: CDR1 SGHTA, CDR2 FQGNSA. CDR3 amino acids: CASSYRTEKLFF. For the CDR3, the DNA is TGTGCCAGCAGCTACCGGACCGAAAAACTGTTTTTT. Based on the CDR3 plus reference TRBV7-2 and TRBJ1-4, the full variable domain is GAGVSQSPSNKVTEKGKDVELRCDPISGHTALYWYRQSLGQGLEFLIYFQGNSAPDKSGLPSDRFSAERTGGSVSTLTIQRTQQEDSAVYLCASSYRTEKLFFGSGTQLSVL.

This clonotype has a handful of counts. The CDR3 DNA reads TGTGCCAGCAGCTTAGCGGGAGTTGTCGCAGATACGCAGTATTTT. Translated: CASSLAGVVADTQYF. The chain links TRBV7-2 to TRBJ2-3; TRBD2 might be the D (5 bases). Germline CDR1 SGHTA, CDR2 FQGNSA. This CDR3 has 15 amino acids. V gave up 0 bases and J gave up 4 bases, with 11 bases separating them.

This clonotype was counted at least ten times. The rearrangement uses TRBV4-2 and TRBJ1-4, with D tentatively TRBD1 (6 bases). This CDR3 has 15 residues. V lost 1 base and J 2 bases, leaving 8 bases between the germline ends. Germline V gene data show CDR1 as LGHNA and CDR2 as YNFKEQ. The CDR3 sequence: CASSQGDKTNEKLFF. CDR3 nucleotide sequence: TGTGCCAGCAGCCAAGGGGACAAGACTAATGAAAAACTGTTTTTT.

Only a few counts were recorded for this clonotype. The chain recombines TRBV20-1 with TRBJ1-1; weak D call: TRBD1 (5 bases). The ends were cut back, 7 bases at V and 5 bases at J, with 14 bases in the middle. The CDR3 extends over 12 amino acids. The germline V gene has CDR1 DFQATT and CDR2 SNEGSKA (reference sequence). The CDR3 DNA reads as TGCAGTGTAAACGGGGGAGGGACTGAAGCTTTCTTT. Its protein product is CSVNGGGTEAFF.

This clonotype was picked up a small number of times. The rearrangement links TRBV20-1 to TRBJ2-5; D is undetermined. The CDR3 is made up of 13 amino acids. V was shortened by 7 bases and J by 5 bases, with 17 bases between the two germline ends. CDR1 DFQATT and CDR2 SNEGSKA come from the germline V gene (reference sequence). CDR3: CSVRASGYETQYF. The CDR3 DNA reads TGCAGTGTCAGAGCGTCCGGGTATGAGACCCAGTACTTC.

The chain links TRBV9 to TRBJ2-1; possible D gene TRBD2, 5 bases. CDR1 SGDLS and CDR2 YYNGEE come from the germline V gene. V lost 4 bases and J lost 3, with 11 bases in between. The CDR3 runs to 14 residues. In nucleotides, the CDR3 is TGTGCCAGCAGCCATGAGGGAAACTACAATGAGCAGTTCTTC. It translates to CASSHEGNYNEQFF.

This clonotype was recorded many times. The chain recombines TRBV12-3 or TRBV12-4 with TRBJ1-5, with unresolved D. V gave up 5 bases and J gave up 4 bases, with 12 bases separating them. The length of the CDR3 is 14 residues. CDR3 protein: CASSPRSGNQPQHF. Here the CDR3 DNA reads TGTGCCAGCAGTCCCCGTTCGGGGAATCAGCCCCAGCATTTT.

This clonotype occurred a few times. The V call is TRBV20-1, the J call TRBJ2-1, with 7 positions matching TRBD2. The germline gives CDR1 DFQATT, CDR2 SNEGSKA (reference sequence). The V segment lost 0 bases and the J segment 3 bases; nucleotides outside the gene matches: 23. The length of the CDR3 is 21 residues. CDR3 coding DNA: TGCAGTGCTAGAGAGGTTGGATGGGACCAAGGGACGGGAGGTCGCTACAATGAGCAGTTCTTC. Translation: CSAREVGWDQGTGGRYNEQFF.

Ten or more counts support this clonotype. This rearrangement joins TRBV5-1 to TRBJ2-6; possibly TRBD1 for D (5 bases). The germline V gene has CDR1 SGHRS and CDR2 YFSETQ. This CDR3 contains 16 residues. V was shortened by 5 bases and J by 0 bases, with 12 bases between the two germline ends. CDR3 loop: CASRTSQGSGANVLTF. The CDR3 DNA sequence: TGCGCCAGCAGAACCTCTCAGGGCTCTGGGGCCAACGTCCTGACTTTC.

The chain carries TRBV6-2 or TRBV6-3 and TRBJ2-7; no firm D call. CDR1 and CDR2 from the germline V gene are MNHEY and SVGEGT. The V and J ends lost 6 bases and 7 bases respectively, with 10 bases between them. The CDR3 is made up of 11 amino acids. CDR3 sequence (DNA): TGTGCCAGCAGCTTTTTAACGGAGCAGTACTTC. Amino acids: CASSFLTEQYF.

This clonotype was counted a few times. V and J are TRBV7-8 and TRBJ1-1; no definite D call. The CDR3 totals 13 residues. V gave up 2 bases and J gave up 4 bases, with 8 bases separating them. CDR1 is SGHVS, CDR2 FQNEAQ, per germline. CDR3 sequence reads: CASSLKPVTEAFF. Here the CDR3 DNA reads TGTGCCAGCAGCTTAAAGCCGGTCACTGAAGCTTTCTTT.

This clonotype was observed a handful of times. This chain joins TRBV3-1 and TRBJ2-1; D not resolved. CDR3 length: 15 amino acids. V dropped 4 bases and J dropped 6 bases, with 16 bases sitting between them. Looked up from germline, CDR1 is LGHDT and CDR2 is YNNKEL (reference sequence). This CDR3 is CASSLFPWTTNEQFF. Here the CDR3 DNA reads TGTGCCAGCAGCCTCTTTCCGTGGACCACCAATGAGCAGTTCTTC.

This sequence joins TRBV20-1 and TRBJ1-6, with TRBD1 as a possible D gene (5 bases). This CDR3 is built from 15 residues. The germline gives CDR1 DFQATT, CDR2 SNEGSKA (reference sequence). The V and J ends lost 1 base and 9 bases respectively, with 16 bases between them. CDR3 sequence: CSARAGRGFRSPLHF. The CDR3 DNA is TGCAGTGCTAGAGCAGGGCGAGGTTTTCGTTCACCCCTCCACTTT.